This T cell receptor beta chain was observed in a study of cytomegalovirus exposure and HLA in healthy donors. The PCR was carried out with 60 Vbeta primers and 13 Jbeta primers. Profiling relied on immunoSEQ multiplex PCR, and the TCRdb table lists in-frame clones only, not all of them. The table has 150,000 to 200,000 clones, 84% seen once. This clone was detected only a few times. What it recognizes is unknown. The CDR3 is 11 amino acids. Per germline, CDR1 SQVTM and CDR2 ANQGSEA. Findings of the study overall: Among the most significant clusters, several appeared linked to common viral pathogens in a later analysis. In a later analysis, TCR beta V- and J-gene trimming was associated with a missense DCLRE1C variant. Prior analysis indicated that the majority of TCR beta V segments exhibited productivity approximately 87% or approximately 30% of the time. Apparent HLA restriction characterized most CMV-associated TCR beta chains in a later analysis.

Material: PBMCs. The rearrangement uses TRBV29-1 and TRBJ2-1, with D tentatively TRBD1 (5 bases). This TCR was sampled from a man younger than 30 in good health and CMV-seronegative. The CDR3 region is CRGQLGNEQFF. CDR3 nucleotide sequence: TGCAGGGGGCAATTGGGGAATGAGCAGTTCTTC.